These T cell receptor beta chains were read from a single sample in a study of glioma-infiltrating T cells after dendritic cell vaccination. Generated by immunoSEQ multiplex PCR, the TCRdb table keeps only in-frame clones and is missing some. The table lists roughly 100,000 clones, more than 80% of them singletons. The sequences come from blood, collected before dendritic cell vaccination. These TCRs come from a human donor with glioblastoma. Each CDR3 is given with its conserved first and last residue. A D gene is named only where the DNA matches it firmly. Not all rows give a size; the values are once, few, many and, for expanded clones, a class.

j_call clone_size d_call v_call cdr3_aa cdr3_nt
TRBJ2-1 NA NA TRBV6-5 CASSYSSQGDEQFF TGTGCCAGCAGTTACTCGAGCCAGGGTGATGAGCAGTTCTTC
TRBJ1-2 NA TRBD1 TRBV5-1 CASSLEGGLVYTF TGCGCCAGCAGCTTGGAAGGGGGCCTCGTCTACACCTTC
TRBJ2-7 NA TRBD1 TRBV6-5 CASSYEAGGYEQYF TGTGCCAGCAGTTACGAGGCAGGGGGCTACGAGCAGTACTTC
TRBJ2-7 NA NA TRBV10-3 CASSYSGTGSSYEQYF TGTGCCAGCAGTTACTCAGGGACCGGGAGCTCCTACGAGCAGTACTTC
TRBJ1-2 NA NA TRBV19 CASNIDHTYGYTF TGTGCCAGTAACATAGATCACACCTATGGCTACACCTTC
TRBJ1-4 NA TRBD1 TRBV19 CASKVDRGGEKLFF TGTGCCAGTAAGGTGGACAGGGGCGGCGAAAAACTGTTTTTT
TRBJ2-1 NA TRBD2 TRBV7-8 CASSPSGGSSYNEQFF TGTGCCAGCAGCCCCTCGGGGGGGAGCTCCTACAATGAGCAGTTCTTC
TRBJ1-6 few NA TRBV7-6 CASSLGGSNSPLHF TGTGCCAGCAGCTTAGGTGGGAGCAATTCACCCCTCCACTTT
TRBJ2-7 NA TRBD2 TRBV5-5 CASSLVVGEGEQYF TGTGCCAGCAGCTTGGTGGTAGGGGAGGGCGAGCAGTACTTC
TRBJ1-2 NA NA TRBV5-1 CASNGVLGYTF TGCGCCAGCAATGGAGTCCTTGGCTACACCTTC
TRBJ1-5 NA TRBD1 TRBV2 CASRTGDGNQPQHF TGTGCCAGCAGGACAGGGGATGGCAATCAGCCCCAGCATTTT
TRBJ1-6 NA TRBD1 TRBV5-1 CASSKDTGGQSPLHF TGCGCCAGCAGCAAAGACACAGGGGGCCAATCACCCCTCCACTTT
TRBJ2-7 NA NA TRBV28 CASRRGGVEQYF TGTGCCAGCAGGCGAGGGGGTGTCGAGCAGTACTTC
TRBJ1-2 NA TRBD1 TRBV5-5 CASSWQQGEDGYTF TGTGCCAGCAGCTGGCAACAGGGGGAGGATGGCTACACCTTC
TRBJ1-4 NA NA TRBV6-6 CASSYSARNEKLFF TGTGCCAGCAGTTACTCAGCCAGGAATGAAAAACTGTTTTTT
TRBJ2-7 NA NA TRBV10-1 CASSESGSGDEQYF TGCGCCAGCAGTGAGTCGGGCAGTGGTGACGAGCAGTACTTC
TRBJ1-2 NA TRBD1 TRBV7-9 CASSYRTGRVFGYGYTF TGTGCCAGCAGCTACCGGACAGGGAGGGTCTTTGGCTATGGCTACACCTTC
TRBJ2-1 NA TRBD2 TRBV7-9 CASSPLTSGGGNEQFF TGTGCCAGCAGCCCGTTAACTAGCGGGGGGGGGAATGAGCAGTTCTTC